Below are 18 T cell receptor beta chains sequenced from a single sample in a study of shared clonotypes between healthy human individuals. Using immunoSEQ multiplex PCR, the repertoire was profiled, and TCRdb retains in-frame clones only, with some absent. The sample consists of around 510,000 clones, roughly 95% of them appearing once. Sequenced sample: naive CD4+ T cells sorted from blood. Subset here: CD45RA+ positively selected. These receptors were obtained from a woman aged 25 to 39 in good health.

This clone appeared a single time. The rearrangement uses TRBV6-1 and TRBJ1-2; tentative D call: TRBD1 (5 bases). The CDR3 runs 12 residues. V was trimmed by 7 bases and J by 2 bases, leaving 8 bases between them. Germline V gene data show CDR1 as MNHNS and CDR2 as SASEGT. CDR3 bases: TGTGCCAGCACGAGGGGAAACTATGGCTACACCTTC. This sequence encodes CASTRGNYGYTF.

This clone was seen a single time. This sequence joins TRBV6-5 and TRBJ2-1; no definite D call. V lost 6 bases to trimming and J lost 0 bases, with 12 bases between them. CDR1 and CDR2 (germline): MNHEY, SVGAGI. This CDR3 contains 15 residues. CDR3 sequence reads: CASRKGPRSYNEQFF. CDR3 sequence (DNA): TGTGCCAGCAGGAAAGGACCCCGCTCCTACAATGAGCAGTTCTTC.

Remarks on this clone: The sample contains more than one DNA sequence encoding this CDR3. The chain recombines TRBV19 with TRBJ1-4; D is undetermined. The CDR3 sequence is 14 residues long. The germline CDR1 and CDR2 sequences are LNHDA and SQIVND (reference sequence). Trimming removed 3 bases from V and 0 bases from J, with 5 bases in between. The CDR3 spells CASSISPTNEKLFF. The CDR3 nucleotides read TGTGCCAGTAGTATTTCCCCAACTAATGAAAAACTGTTTTTT.

This sequence joins TRBV19 and TRBJ2-2; D may be TRBD1 (5 bases). Germline values: CDR1 LNHDA, CDR2 SQIVND (reference sequence). The CDR3 is 14 amino acids. The V end was cut by 2 bases, the J end by 4 bases, with 8 bases between. CDR3 nucleotide sequence: TGTGCCAGTAGTATACAAGGGGTCACCGGGGAGCTGTTTTTT. Encoded protein: CASSIQGVTGELFF. Supplemented by reference TRBV19 and TRBJ2-2, the full variable domain reads DGGITQSPKYLFRKEGQNVTLSCEQNLNHDAMYWYRQDPGQGLRLIYYSQIVNDFQKGDIAEGYSVSREKKESFPLTVTSAQKNPTAFYLCASSIQGVTGELFFGEGSRLTVL.

This clone was observed a few times. The rearrangement links TRBV6-1 to TRBJ1-5; D might be TRBD1 (6 bases). Per the germline V gene, CDR1 is MNHNS and CDR2 is SASEGT. The CDR3 is 15 residues long. V was cut by 7 bases and J by 3 bases, with 16 bases left in between. The CDR3 region is CASKEGQLNNQPQHF. For the CDR3, the DNA is TGTGCCAGCAAAGAAGGACAGTTGAACAATCAGCCCCAGCATTTT.

This clone was recorded only once. This chain joins TRBV20-1 and TRBJ2-3; no clear D gene. The CDR3 has 11 residues. Germline CDR1 is DFQATT and CDR2 is SNEGSKA (reference sequence). Between the trimmed V and J ends, which lost 3 bases and 4 bases, there was a span of 5 bases. CDR3 nucleotides: TGCAGTGCTAGTAGGTCAGATACGCAGTATTTT. Its translation: CSASRSDTQYF.

V usage is TRBV5-1 and J usage is TRBJ1-1; D might be TRBD1 (5 bases). The V and J ends lost 4 bases and 3 bases respectively, with 10 bases between them. Germline assignment: CDR1 SGHRS and CDR2 YFSETQ. The CDR3 is 13 residues long. CDR3 coding DNA: TGCGCCAGCAGCGAGGGGTCTTACACTGAAGCTTTCTTT. This sequence encodes CASSEGSYTEAFF.

The chain carries TRBV29-1 and TRBJ2-3; TRBD2 matches at 7 bases. This CDR3 spans 15 amino acids. Germline V gives CDR1 SQVTM, CDR2 ANQGSEA. V was clipped by 4 bases and J by 0 bases; unmatched bases: 7. CDR3 amino acids: CSVAAGTTSTDTQYF. The DNA for the CDR3 is TGCAGCGTTGCTGCCGGGACTACTAGCACAGATACGCAGTATTTT.

V and J are TRBV25-1 and TRBJ2-2, with TRBD1 matching over 9 bases. Trimming at V came to 4 bases and at J to 5 bases, leaving 8 bases not matched to a gene. Germline CDR1 reads MGHDK; CDR2 reads SYGVNS. The CDR3 is 16 residues long. DNA of the CDR3: TGTGCCAGCAGTGGGCACGGACAGGGGTCGACCGGGGAGCTGTTTTTT. This translates into CASSGHGQGSTGELFF.

The chain joins TRBV5-1 to TRBJ2-7; D may match TRBD1 or TRBD2 (5 bases each). V was clipped by 0 bases and J by 5 bases, with 9 bases between them. CDR1 is SGHRS and CDR2 is YFSETQ in the germline V gene. The CDR3 extends over 13 amino acids. The CDR3 protein is CASSLVGVHEQYF. CDR3 coding DNA: TGCGCCAGCAGCTTGGTGGGGGTCCACGAGCAGTACTTC.

This sequence joins TRBV19 and TRBJ2-3, with 7 bases identical to TRBD2. From germline, CDR1 is LNHDA and CDR2 SQIVND (reference sequence). This CDR3 contains 14 residues. With V trimmed by 8 bases and J by 4 bases, 9 bases remained unmatched. CDR3 region: CASSEREGADTQYF. CDR3 DNA: TGTGCCAGTTCCGAGCGGGAAGGCGCAGATACGCAGTATTTT.

The rearrangement links TRBV7-8 to TRBJ1-1; 10 bases are shared with TRBD1. V gave up 4 bases and J gave up 0 bases; unmatched junction bases: 8. Per germline, CDR1 SGHVS and CDR2 FQNEAQ. The CDR3 is 17 amino acids. The CDR3 reads CASSSHGDRGLNTEAFF. The CDR3 DNA sequence: TGTGCCAGCAGCTCCCATGGGGACAGGGGCCTGAACACTGAAGCTTTCTTT.

The rearrangement links TRBV28 to TRBJ2-7; D is unclear. Trimming stripped 7 bases from V and 7 bases from J, with 20 bases between. The CDR3 runs 14 residues. The germline gives CDR1 MDHEN, CDR2 SYDVKM. The CDR3 here is CASTVGSGSEEQYF. In DNA, the CDR3 is TGTGCCAGCACCGTAGGGTCGGGCTCGGAGGAGCAGTACTTC. The full variable domain, its missing parts supplied by reference TRBV28 and TRBJ2-7, is DVKVTQSSRYLVKRTGEKVFLECVQDMDHENMFWYRQDPGLGLRLIYFSYDVKMKEKGDIPEGYSVSREKKERFSLILESASTNQTSMYLCASTVGSGSEEQYFGPGTRLTVT.

Concerning this clone itself: Different DNA sequences within this sample yield the same CDR3. The chain is built from TRBV28 and TRBJ2-5, with a tentative D call TRBD2 (6 bases). CDR1 and CDR2 (germline): MDHEN, SYDVKM. The CDR3 is 13 residues long. Trimming shortened V by 3 bases and J by 3 bases, and 8 bases separated the two germline ends. The CDR3 DNA reads as TGTGCCAGCAGTTTCGGAGGGGAAGAGACCCAGTACTTC. This translates into CASSFGGEETQYF.

J is TRBJ1-1 and V is TRBV29-1, with D uncertain. The germline CDR1 and CDR2 sequences are SQVTM and ANQGSEA. Trimming took 3 bases from V and 1 from J, leaving 9 bases between them. The CDR3 runs to 13 residues. In DNA, the CDR3 is TGCAGCGTTGAGGTCAGCCAGAACACTGAAGCTTTCTTT. Residues: CSVEVSQNTEAFF. Full variable domain (missing parts from reference TRBV29-1 and TRBJ1-1): SAVISQKPSRDICQRGTSLTIQCQVDSQVTMMFWYRQQPGQSLTLIATANQGSEATYESGFVIDKFPISRPNLTFSTLTVSNMSPEDSSIYLCSVEVSQNTEAFFGQGTRLTVV.

This chain joins TRBV2 and TRBJ1-4, with D maybe TRBD1 (6 bases). V lost 8 bases to trimming and J lost 2 bases, with 9 bases between them. The V gene's germline CDR1 is SNHLY and CDR2 FYNNEI. CDR3 size: 13 residues. DNA for the CDR3: TGTGCCAGCCAGGGGAGGACTAATGAAAAACTGTTTTTT. This codes for CASQGRTNEKLFF.

The chain is built from TRBV9 and TRBJ2-3; perhaps TRBD2 as D (6 bases). The germline V gene encodes CDR1 SGDLS and CDR2 YYNGEE. Trimming pared 7 bases from V and 0 bases from J, leaving 6 bases between. This CDR3 has 12 amino acids. Here the CDR3 DNA reads TGTGCCAGCGGGACTAGCACAGATACGCAGTATTTT. This gives the protein CASGTSTDTQYF. Full variable domain (missing parts from reference TRBV9 and TRBJ2-3): DSGVTQTPKHLITATGQRVTLRCSPRSGDLSVYWYQQSLDQGLQFLIQYYNGEERAKGNILERFSAQQFPDLHSELNLSSLELGDSALYFCASGTSTDTQYFGPGTRLTVL.

J is TRBJ2-3 and V is TRBV18, with 7 positions matching TRBD2. This CDR3 comprises 15 residues. Unmatched junction bases numbered 4, after V lost 1 base and J lost 3 bases. Germline loops: CDR1 KGHSH, CDR2 LQKENI. The CDR3 protein is CASSPRGGGTDTQYF. DNA for the CDR3: TGTGCCAGCTCACCACGCGGGGGTGGTACAGATACGCAGTATTTT.